The present TCR beta chain was sequenced within a study of T cells in localized non-small cell lung cancer. Notes on the study in general: Uninvolved adjacent lung showed the highest T cell clonality, exceeding tumor. Blood T cell density predicted longer survival; adjacent-lung clonality, shorter.

As for this clone: Its antigen remains unidentified.

V dropped 2 bases and J dropped 10 bases, with 12 bases sitting between them. The CDR3 covers 14 residues. Germline CDR1 is SGHTA and CDR2 is FQGNSA. Clones were read by immunoSEQ multiplex PCR, and TCRdb kept only the in-frame ones, dropping some. The profile shows around 50,000 clones, 70% to 90% of them singletons. The V and J genes are TRBV7-2 and TRBJ1-6, with D hard to call. The TCR comes from a woman aged 35 to 70 with stage I lung adenocarcinoma. This sample comprised peripheral blood, obtained before any cancer treatment. The CDR3 coding sequence is TGTGCCAGCAGCTTACGGCTGGGGAACTCACCCCTCCACTTT. It specifies CASSLRLGNSPLHF.